This T cell receptor (beta chain) originates from a study of spatial heterogeneity in lung cancer. In the study overall: Among detected sequences, beta-chain ones consistently exceeded alpha-chain ones in number. Combinations of a unique TCR and a UMI were tallied in raw reads, and on average each appeared more than ten times.

Indicated time point: sample taken at primary tumor resection. Sequencing covered unsorted whole RNA taken from tumor, nontumor lung or frozen PBMC. This clonotype rates as medium-sized. Trimming stripped 3 bases from V and 5 bases from J, with 21 bases between. This CDR3 comprises 17 residues. Germline CDR1 KGHSH, CDR2 LQKENI. MiXCR, run by TCRdb on the 5' RACE reads, gives a single entry per CDR3 protein. The sample contains over 10,000 distinct CDR3 sequences, 14% of which appear only once. The rearrangement joins TRBV18 to TRBJ2-3; D possibly uses TRBD1 or TRBD2 (7 bases each). This receptor was obtained from a female donor with early-stage non-small cell lung cancer. This material consisted of PBMCs, taken at surgery. CDR3 sequence: CASSPQGGGGKEDTQYF. CDR3 sequence (DNA): TGTGCCAGCTCACCGCAAGGGGGAGGGGGCAAGGAAGATACGCAGTATTTT.